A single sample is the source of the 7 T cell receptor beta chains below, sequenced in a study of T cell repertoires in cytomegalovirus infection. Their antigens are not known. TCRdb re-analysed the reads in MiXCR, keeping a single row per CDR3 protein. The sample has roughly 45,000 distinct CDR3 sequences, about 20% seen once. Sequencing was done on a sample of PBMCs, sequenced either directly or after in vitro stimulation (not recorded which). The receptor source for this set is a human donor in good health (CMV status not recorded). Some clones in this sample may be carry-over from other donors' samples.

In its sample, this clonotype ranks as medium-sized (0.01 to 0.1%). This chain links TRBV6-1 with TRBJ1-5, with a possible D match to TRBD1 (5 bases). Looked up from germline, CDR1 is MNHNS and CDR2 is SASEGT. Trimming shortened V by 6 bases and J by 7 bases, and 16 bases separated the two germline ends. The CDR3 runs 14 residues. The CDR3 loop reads CASRPLTDGQPQHF. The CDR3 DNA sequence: TGTGCCAGCAGACCTCTGACAGACGGACAGCCCCAGCATTTT.

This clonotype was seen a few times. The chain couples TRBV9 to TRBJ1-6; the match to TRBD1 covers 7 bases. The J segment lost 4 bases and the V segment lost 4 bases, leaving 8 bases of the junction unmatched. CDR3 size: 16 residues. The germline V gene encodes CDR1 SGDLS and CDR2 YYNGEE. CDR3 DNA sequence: TGTGCCAGCAGCCCTACCTCAGGGGGTTATAATTCACCCCTCCACTTT. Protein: CASSPTSGGYNSPLHF.

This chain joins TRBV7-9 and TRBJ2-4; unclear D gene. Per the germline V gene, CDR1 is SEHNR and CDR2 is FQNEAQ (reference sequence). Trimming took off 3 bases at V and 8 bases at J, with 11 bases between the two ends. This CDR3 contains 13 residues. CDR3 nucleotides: TGTGCCAGCAGCTTGGGTCAGTGGGACATTCAGTACTTC. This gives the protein CASSLGQWDIQYF.

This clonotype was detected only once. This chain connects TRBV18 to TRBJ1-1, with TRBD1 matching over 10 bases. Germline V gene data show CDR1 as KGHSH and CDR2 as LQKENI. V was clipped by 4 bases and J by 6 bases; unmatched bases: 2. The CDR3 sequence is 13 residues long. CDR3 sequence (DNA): TGTGCCAGCTCACGACAGGGGGCCGCTGAAGCTTTCTTT. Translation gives CASSRQGAAEAFF.

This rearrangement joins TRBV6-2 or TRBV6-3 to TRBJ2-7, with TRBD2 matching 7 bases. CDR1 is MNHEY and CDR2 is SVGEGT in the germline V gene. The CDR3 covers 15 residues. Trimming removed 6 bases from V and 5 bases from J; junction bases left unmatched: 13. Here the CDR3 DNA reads TGTGCCAGCAGAGAAAGAACCAGCGGGAACGACGAGCAGTACTTC. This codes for CASRERTSGNDEQYF.

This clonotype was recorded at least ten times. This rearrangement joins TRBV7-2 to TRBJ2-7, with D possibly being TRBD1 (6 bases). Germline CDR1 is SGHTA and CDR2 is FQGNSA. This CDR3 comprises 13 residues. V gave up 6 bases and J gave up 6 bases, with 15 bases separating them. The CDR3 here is CASSKQGFVEQYF. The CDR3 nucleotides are TGTGCCAGCAGTAAACAGGGATTTGTCGAGCAGTACTTC.

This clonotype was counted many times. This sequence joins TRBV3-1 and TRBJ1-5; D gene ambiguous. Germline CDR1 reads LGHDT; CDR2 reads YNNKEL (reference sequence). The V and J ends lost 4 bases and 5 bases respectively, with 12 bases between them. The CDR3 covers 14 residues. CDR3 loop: CASSLRQVDQPQHF. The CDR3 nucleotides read TGTGCCAGCAGCCTAAGACAAGTCGATCAGCCCCAGCATTTT.